This T cell receptor (beta chain) came from a study of cytomegalovirus exposure and HLA in healthy donors. This clone was detected only a few times. This CDR3 is 16 amino acids long. Deletions cut 4 bases from V and 7 bases from J, with 23 bases between. Germline assignment: CDR1 SGHRS and CDR2 YFSETQ. Assay: immunoSEQ multiplex PCR; the TCRdb copy retains only in-frame clones and omits some. Of about 150,000 clones listed, roughly 92% were seen once; the top ten hold about 0.7%. This clonotype was sampled from a man aged 18 to 35 in good health and CMV-seronegative. The rearrangement joins TRBV5-1 to TRBJ1-2; TRBD1 is a possible D gene (5 bases). Material: PBMCs. CDR3 protein: CASSAGTDGGEFGYTF. In DNA, the CDR3 is TGCGCCAGCAGCGCCGGGACCGACGGAGGGGAATTTGGCTACACCTTC. The full variable domain, completed using reference TRBV5-1 and TRBJ1-2, is KAGVTQTPRYLIKTRGQQVTLSCSPISGHRSVSWYQQTPGQGLQFLFEYFSETQRNKGNFPGRFSGRQFSNSRSEMNVSTLELGDSALYLCASSAGTDGGEFGYTFGSGTRLTVV.